This TCR beta chain was sequenced in a study of metastatic and nonmetastatic thyroid tumors. TCRdb reprocessed the PCR reads via MiXCR. Among tens of thousands of clones listed, approximately 17% were seen once. This clone was seen repeatedly, ten times or more. Treatment of any kind had been given to no patient before thyroid surgery. Germline CDR1 SGHRS, CDR2 YFSETQ. This CDR3 contains 14 residues. V lost 5 bases and J lost 4; bases outside the gene matches: 9. The chain links TRBV5-1 to TRBJ2-7, with TRBD2 matching 7 bases. Sequencing used blood. This receptor was obtained from a male donor with papillary thyroid cancer or a benign thyroid nodule (not recorded which). Some clones in this sample may be carry-over from other donors' samples. The CDR3 reads CASSGEGRAYEQYF. The DNA of the CDR3 is TGCGCCAGCAGTGGAGAGGGGAGGGCGTACGAGCAGTACTTC.